The clone carrying this TCR beta chain has a single count. The antigen is not known. The data stem from a study of shared clonotypes between healthy human individuals. Findings and caveats of the study: Naive subsets usually exceeded memory subsets in estimated richness. The low donor count limited represented genetic and exposure-history diversity.

The data were produced by immunoSEQ multiplex PCR, yet TCRdb's version contains in-frame clones alone and is incomplete. This table holds 2 million to 2.5 million clones, approximately 93% found once. CDR1 is SEHNR and CDR2 is FQNEAQ in the germline V gene (reference sequence). V lost 5 bases and J lost 9, with 17 bases in between. This CDR3 has 14 residues. The study drew its donors from healthy HIV-negative adults without recent acute infections or vaccinations. From CD4+ cells came CD45RA+ naive and CD45RA-negative memory subsets. This chain links TRBV7-9 with TRBJ2-1; TRBD2 might be the D (5 bases). Material: naive CD4+ T cells from PBMCs. Subset given: CD45RA+ positively selected. The clonotype comes from a man aged 18 to 29 in good health. Some clones in this sample may be carry-over from other donors' samples. CDR3 loop: CASSPPRGGAEQFF. CDR3 in DNA: TGTGCCAGCAGCCCCCCCCGGGGTGGAGCTGAGCAGTTCTTC.